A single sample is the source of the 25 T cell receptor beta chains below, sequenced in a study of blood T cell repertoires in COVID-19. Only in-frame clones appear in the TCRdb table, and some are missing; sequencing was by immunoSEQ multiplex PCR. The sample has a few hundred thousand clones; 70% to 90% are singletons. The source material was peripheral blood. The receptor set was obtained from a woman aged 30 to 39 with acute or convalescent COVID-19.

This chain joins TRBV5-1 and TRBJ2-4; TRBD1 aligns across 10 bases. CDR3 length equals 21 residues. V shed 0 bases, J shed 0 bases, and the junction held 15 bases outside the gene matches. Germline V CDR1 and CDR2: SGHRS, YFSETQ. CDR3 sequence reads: CASSLVFVGGTGVLAKNIQYF. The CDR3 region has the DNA TGCGCCAGCAGCTTGGTGTTCGTCGGAGGGACAGGGGTACTAGCCAAAAACATTCAGTACTTC.

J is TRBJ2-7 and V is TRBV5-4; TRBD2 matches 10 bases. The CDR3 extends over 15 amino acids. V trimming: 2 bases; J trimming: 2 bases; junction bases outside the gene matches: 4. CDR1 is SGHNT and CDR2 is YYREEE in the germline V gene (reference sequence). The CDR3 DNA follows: TGTGCCAGCAGCTTCGGACTAGCGGAGACCTACGAGCAGTACTTC. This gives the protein CASSFGLAETYEQYF. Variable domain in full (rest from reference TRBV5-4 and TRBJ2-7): ETGVTQSPTHLIKTRGQQVTLRCSSQSGHNTVSWYQQALGQGPQFIFQYYREEENGRGNFPPRFSGLQFPNYSSELNVNALELDDSALYLCASSFGLAETYEQYFGPGTRLTVT.

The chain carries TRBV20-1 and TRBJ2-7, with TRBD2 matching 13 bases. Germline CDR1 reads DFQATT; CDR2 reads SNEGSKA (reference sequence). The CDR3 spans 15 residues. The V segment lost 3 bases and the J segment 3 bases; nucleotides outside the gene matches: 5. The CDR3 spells CSASGLAGVYYEQYF. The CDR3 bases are TGCAGTGCTAGTGGACTAGCGGGAGTGTACTACGAGCAGTACTTC.

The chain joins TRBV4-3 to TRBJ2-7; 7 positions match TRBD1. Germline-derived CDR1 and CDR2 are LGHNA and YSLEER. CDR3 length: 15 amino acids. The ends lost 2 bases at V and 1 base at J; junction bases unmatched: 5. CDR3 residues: CASSQYTGDSYEQYF. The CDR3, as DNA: TGCGCCAGCAGCCAATATACAGGGGATTCCTACGAGCAGTACTTC.

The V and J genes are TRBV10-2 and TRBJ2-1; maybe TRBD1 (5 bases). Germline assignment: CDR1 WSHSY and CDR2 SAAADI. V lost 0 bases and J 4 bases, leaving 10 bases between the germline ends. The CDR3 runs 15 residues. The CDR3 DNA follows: TGCGCCAGCAGTGAGTCAATTACAGGTTACAATGAGCAGTTCTTC. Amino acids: CASSESITGYNEQFF.

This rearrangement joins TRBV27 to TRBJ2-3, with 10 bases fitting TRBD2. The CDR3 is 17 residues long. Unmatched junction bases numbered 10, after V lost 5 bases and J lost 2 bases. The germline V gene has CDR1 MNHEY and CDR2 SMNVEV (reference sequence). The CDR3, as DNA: TGTGCCAGCAGTCCACGGTGGCTAGCGGGAGACACAGATACGCAGTATTTT. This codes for CASSPRWLAGDTDTQYF.

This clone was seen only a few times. The DNA for the CDR3 is TGCGCCAGCAGCCAGGACTTTAGACCGACAGGGAGGCGAACTAATGAAAAACTGTTTTTT. This gives the protein CASSQDFRPTGRRTNEKLFF. The J gene is TRBJ1-4, the V gene TRBV4-1; 7 bases are shared with TRBD1. Germline V gives CDR1 MGHRA, CDR2 YSYEKL. The trim removed 3 bases at V and 1 base at J, leaving 17 bases unmatched. The CDR3 runs 20 residues.

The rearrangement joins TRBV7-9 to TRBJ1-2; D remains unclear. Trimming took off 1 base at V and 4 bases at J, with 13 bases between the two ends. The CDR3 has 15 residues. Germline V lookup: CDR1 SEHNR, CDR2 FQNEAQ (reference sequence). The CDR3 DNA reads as TGTGCCAGCAGCTTAGAGAGCCTCAGGTCCTATGGCTACACCTTC. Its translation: CASSLESLRSYGYTF.

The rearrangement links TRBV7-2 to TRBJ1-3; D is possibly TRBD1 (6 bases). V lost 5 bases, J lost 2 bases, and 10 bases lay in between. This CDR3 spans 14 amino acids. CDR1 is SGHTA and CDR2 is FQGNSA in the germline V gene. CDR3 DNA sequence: TGTGCCAGCAGCCTGGGACAAACTGGAAACACCATATATTTT. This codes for CASSLGQTGNTIYF.

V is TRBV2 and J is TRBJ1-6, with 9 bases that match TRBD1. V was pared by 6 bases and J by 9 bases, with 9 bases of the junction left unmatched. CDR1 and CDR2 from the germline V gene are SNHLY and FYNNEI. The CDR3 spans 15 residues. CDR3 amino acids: CASSRQGEIGSPLHF. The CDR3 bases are TGTGCCAGCAGCCGACAGGGGGAGATTGGTTCACCCCTCCACTTT. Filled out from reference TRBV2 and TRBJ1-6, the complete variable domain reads EPEVTQTPSHQVTQMGQEVILRCVPISNHLYFYWYRQILGQKVEFLVSFYNNEISEKSEIFDDQFSVERPDGSNFTLKIRSTKLEDSAMYFCASSRQGEIGSPLHFGNGTRLTVT.

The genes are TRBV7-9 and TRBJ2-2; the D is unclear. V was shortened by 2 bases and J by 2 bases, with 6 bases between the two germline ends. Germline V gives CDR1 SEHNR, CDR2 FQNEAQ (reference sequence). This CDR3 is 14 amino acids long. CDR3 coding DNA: TGTGCCAGCAGCTTACTTATCAACACCGGGGAGCTGTTTTTT. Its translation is CASSLLINTGELFF.

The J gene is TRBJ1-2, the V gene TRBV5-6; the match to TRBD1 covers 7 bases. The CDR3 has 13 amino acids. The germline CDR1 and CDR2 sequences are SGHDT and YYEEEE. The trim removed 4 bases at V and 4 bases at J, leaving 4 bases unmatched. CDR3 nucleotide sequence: TGTGCCAGCAGCACAGACAGGGTCTATGGCTACACCTTC. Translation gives CASSTDRVYGYTF.

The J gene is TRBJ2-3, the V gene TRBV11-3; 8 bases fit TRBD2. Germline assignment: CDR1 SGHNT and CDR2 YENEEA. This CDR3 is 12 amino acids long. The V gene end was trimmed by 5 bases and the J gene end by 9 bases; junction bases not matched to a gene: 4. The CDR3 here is CASSPQRETQYF. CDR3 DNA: TGTGCCAGCAGCCCCCAGCGGGAGACGCAGTATTTT.

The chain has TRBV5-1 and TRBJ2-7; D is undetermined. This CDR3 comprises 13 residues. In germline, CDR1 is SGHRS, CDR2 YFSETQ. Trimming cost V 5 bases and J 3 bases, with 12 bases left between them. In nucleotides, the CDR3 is TGCGCCAGCAGGGTGCATGGCCTCTACGAGCAGTACTTC. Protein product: CASRVHGLYEQYF.

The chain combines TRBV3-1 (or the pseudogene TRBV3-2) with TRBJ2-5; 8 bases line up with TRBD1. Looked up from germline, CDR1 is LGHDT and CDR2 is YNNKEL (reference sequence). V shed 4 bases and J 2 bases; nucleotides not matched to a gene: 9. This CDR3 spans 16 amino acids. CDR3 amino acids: CASSLRTGSGQETQYF. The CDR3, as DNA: TGTGCCAGCAGCCTTCGGACAGGGTCCGGACAAGAGACCCAGTACTTC.

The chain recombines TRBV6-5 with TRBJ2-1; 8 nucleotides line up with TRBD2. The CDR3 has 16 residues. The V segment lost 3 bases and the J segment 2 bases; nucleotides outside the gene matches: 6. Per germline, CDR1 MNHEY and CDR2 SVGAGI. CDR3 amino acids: CASSYLAGTAYNEQFF. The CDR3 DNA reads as TGTGCCAGCAGTTATTTAGCGGGAACCGCCTACAATGAGCAGTTCTTC.

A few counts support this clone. CDR3 nucleotide sequence: TGTGCCAGCAGCACAACGGGGAGGAATGAGCAGTTCTTC. Protein: CASSTTGRNEQFF. This rearrangement joins TRBV7-9 to TRBJ2-1; D perhaps matches TRBD2 (6 bases). The CDR3 is 13 amino acids. V dropped 5 bases and J dropped 7 bases, with 12 bases sitting between them. Germline lookup yields CDR1 SEHNR and CDR2 FQNEAQ (reference sequence).

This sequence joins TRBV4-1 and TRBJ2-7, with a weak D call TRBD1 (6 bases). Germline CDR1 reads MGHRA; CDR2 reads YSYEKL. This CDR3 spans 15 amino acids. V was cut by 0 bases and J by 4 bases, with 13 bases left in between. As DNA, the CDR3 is TGCGCCAGCAGCCAAGATCAGGGGTCCGCTTACGAGCAGTACTTC. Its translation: CASSQDQGSAYEQYF.

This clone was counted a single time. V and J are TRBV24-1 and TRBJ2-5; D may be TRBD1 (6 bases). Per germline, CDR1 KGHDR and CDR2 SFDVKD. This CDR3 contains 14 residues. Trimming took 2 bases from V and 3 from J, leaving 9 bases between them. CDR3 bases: TGTGCCACCAGTGATTGGCGGACAGAAGAGACCCAGTACTTC. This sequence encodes CATSDWRTEETQYF.

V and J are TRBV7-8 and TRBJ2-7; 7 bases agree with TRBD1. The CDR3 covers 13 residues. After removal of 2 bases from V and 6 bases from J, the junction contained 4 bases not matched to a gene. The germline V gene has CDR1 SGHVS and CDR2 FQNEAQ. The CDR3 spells CASSLRGPGEQYF. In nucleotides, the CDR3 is TGTGCCAGCAGCTTAAGGGGGCCAGGCGAGCAGTACTTC. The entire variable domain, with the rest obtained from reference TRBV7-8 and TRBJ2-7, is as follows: GAGVSQSPRYKVAKRGQDVALRCDPISGHVSLFWYQQALGQGPEFLTYFQNEAQLDKSGLPSDRFFAERPEGSVSTLKIQRTQQEDSAVYLCASSLRGPGEQYFGPGTRLTVT.

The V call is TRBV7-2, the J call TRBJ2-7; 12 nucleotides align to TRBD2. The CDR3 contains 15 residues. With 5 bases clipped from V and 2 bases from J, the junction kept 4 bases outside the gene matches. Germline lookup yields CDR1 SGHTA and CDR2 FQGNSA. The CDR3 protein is CASSTTSGSPYEQYF. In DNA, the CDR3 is TGTGCCAGCAGCACGACTAGCGGGAGCCCCTACGAGCAGTACTTC.

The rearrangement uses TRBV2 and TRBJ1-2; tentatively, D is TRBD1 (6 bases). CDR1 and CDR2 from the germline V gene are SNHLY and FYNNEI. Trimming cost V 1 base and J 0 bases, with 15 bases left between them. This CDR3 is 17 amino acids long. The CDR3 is CASSEVSIRTANYGYTF. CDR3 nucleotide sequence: TGTGCCAGCAGTGAAGTGAGCATTCGGACAGCTAACTATGGCTACACCTTC.

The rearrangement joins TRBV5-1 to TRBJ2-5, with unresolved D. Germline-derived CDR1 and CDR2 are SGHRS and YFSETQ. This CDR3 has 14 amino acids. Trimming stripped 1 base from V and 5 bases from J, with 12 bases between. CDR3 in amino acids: CASSLTSRVETQYF. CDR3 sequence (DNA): TGCGCCAGCAGCTTGACCTCCCGGGTGGAGACCCAGTACTTC.

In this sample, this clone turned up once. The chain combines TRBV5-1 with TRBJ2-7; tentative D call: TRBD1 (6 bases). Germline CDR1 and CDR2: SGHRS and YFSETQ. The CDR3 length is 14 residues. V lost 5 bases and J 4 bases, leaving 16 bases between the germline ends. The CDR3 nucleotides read TGCGCCAGCAGGGACAGCCAACTGACGTACGAGCAGTACTTC. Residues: CASRDSQLTYEQYF.

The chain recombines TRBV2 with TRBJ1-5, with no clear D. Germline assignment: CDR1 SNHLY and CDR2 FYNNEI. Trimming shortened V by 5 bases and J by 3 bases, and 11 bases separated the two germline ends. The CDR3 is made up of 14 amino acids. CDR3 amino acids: CASSFRSTNQPQHF. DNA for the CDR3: TGTGCCAGCAGTTTTCGCAGTACCAATCAGCCCCAGCATTTT.